This T cell receptor (beta chain) derives from a study of blood T cell repertoires in COVID-19 (TCRdb year 2020). In the study overall: Samples covering the acute and convalescent phases of COVID-19 were provided by collaborators in the United States, Italy and Spain. Where available, HLA class I and class II types were obtained from metadata supplied by the sample provider rather than from assay-based typing. The dataset comprised deeply sampled blood TCRbeta repertoires from subjects exposed to, actively infected with, or recovered from COVID-19. The repertoires were released in a freely available public database intended as a resource for research on the immune response to SARS-CoV-2. The prospective study material was composed of cDNA or gDNA derived from T cells, B-cell-depleted T cells, or PBMCs. Sample metadata almost always included a de-identified subject ID, COVID-19 status, age in years and sex. The samples were drawn from two sources: the first 160 participants of the ongoing ImmuneRACE study, and 1,000 to 1,500 subjects contributed by 6 global collaborators.

Reading from cysteine to phenylalanine, the CDR3 counts 15 amino acids. Only the CDR3 DNA stays, 45 bases, in frame from base 1. V sheds 4 bases and J sheds 6 bases, leaving 16 bases between their ends. The germline V gene yields SGDLS for CDR1 and YYNGEE for CDR2. The collaborating institutions used their own protocols to collect whole blood in K2EDTA tubes. For TCRbeta analysis, collaborators shipped samples in one of three forms: frozen whole blood, isolated PBMCs, or DNA extracted from either of those sample types. TCRbeta CDR3 regions were amplified from genomic DNA by means of the immunoSEQ Assay, a bias-controlled multiplex PCR. As for the original processing: Nucleated cell counts per sample were estimated from amplification of reference gene primers within the assay. Sequence reads were collapsed and filtered to measure the absolute abundance of every unique TCRbeta CDR3 rearrangement. Productive Simpson clonality was computed per sample as the square root of Simpson's diversity index over productive rearrangements. TCRdb took this table from immuneACCESS and kept in-frame rearrangements with V and J called. Such tables lack part of the clones; where checked against another copy, unresolved V genes explain under half of the gap, and the rest is unexplained. V, J and clone size are taken as reported in that table, and D and trimming were inferred from the DNA itself. Counted in this sample were about 270,000 clones; about 89% of them appeared once. The ten most abundant clones make up 2% to 2.5% of the sample.

Results the study describes overall, beyond this receptor: The quantity of clinical and demographic metadata differed by source and by participant and was supplied without curation.

Note on this clone: Which antigen it targets is not known. The input lacks base qualities; no much larger clone sits a single base away.

The origin of this receptor is a man between 45 and 60 years old with acute or convalescent COVID-19. The V gene is TRBV9 and the J gene is TRBJ2-2, with a weak D call of TRBD2 (6 bases match). Input material: peripheral blood. The CDR3 sequence is CASSPRPGEAGELFF. The sequenced DNA: TGTGCCAGCAGCCCGAGGCCCGGGGAGGCCGGGGAGCTGTTTTTT.